Listed here are 30 T cell receptor beta chains from one sample, sequenced in a study of a mutant IDH1 vaccine in newly diagnosed glioma. Time point noted: baseline, week 1 (first vaccination visit). The treatment: pre-vaccination baseline after standard-of-care therapy. TCRdb's table, derived via immunoSEQ multiplex PCR, lists solely in-frame clones and lacks some. The data contain roughly 51,000 clones, about nine tenths of them singletons. The sequences come from PBMCs, collected from a glioma patient treated with radiotherapy, temozolomide or both. Receptors were obtained from a man aged 35-49 years with glioma.

The V and J genes are TRBV28 and TRBJ2-6, with D perhaps matching TRBD1 (5 bases). V lost 7 bases and J 7 bases, leaving 17 bases between the germline ends. Germline V gene lookup returns CDR1 MDHEN and CDR2 SYDVKM. The CDR3 has 15 amino acids. The CDR3 here is CASNLGGAFANVLTF. Written as DNA, the CDR3 is TGTGCCAGCAACCTCGGTGGGGCTTTTGCCAACGTCCTGACTTTC.

The count of this clone is one. The chain recombines TRBV5-1 with TRBJ2-7; a weak D match, TRBD1 (5 bases). V lost 6 bases and J lost 7, with 14 bases in between. This CDR3 has 12 amino acids. Germline V CDR1 and CDR2: SGHRS, YFSETQ. This CDR3 is CASKDMGKEQYF. The CDR3 DNA sequence: TGCGCCAGCAAGGACATGGGTAAGGAGCAGTACTTC.

V and J are TRBV7-9 and TRBJ2-3; D possibly corresponds to TRBD2 (6 bases). Per the germline V gene, CDR1 is SEHNR and CDR2 is FQNEAQ (reference sequence). V lost 3 bases and J 2 bases, leaving 12 bases between the germline ends. This CDR3 has 15 residues. In nucleotides, the CDR3 is TGTGCCAGCAGCTTGGCGGGACGGACCACAGATACGCAGTATTTT. The encoded protein is CASSLAGRTTDTQYF.

The gene calls are TRBV5-1 and TRBJ2-5, with D unresolved. Germline V gene data show CDR1 as SGHRS and CDR2 as YFSETQ. The CDR3 contains 11 residues. The V end was cut by 6 bases, the J end by 5 bases, with 8 bases between. The CDR3 nucleotides read TGCGCCAGCAAAGAGTTGGAGACCCAGTACTTC. This codes for CASKELETQYF.

This chain connects TRBV6-6 to TRBJ1-2; D might be TRBD1 (6 bases). Per the germline V gene, CDR1 is MNHNY and CDR2 is SVGAGI (reference sequence). Trimming removed 7 bases at V and 7 bases at J, with 16 bases between. The CDR3 length is 13 residues. This chain's CDR3 is CASNPGGASGYTF. In DNA form, the CDR3 reads TGTGCCAGCAATCCCGGGGGGGCCAGTGGCTACACCTTC.

The V gene is TRBV19, the J gene TRBJ2-1; D perhaps matches TRBD2 (6 bases). Germline V gene data show CDR1 as LNHDA and CDR2 as SQIVND (reference sequence). CDR3 length: 13 residues. V was shortened by 1 base and J by 7 bases, with 8 bases between the two germline ends. CDR3 residues: CASSIGGENEQFF. The CDR3 nucleotides are TGTGCCAGTAGTATAGGCGGGGAGAATGAGCAGTTCTTC.

The V and J genes are TRBV29-1 and TRBJ1-5; D is ambiguous. Germline V lookup: CDR1 SQVTM, CDR2 ANQGSEA. The CDR3 length is 12 residues. The germline V and J ends were trimmed by 6 bases and 0 bases, with 6 bases remaining between them. This CDR3 is CSVQDSNQPQHF. The DNA for the CDR3 is TGCAGCGTGCAAGATAGCAATCAGCCCCAGCATTTT.

The chain has TRBV29-1 and TRBJ1-4; 7 nucleotides agree with TRBD1. The CDR3 is 13 residues long. The trim removed 4 bases at V and 3 bases at J, leaving 2 bases unmatched. Germline-derived CDR1 and CDR2 are SQVTM and ANQGSEA. CDR3 DNA sequence: TGCAGCGTTGTGACAGGGCCTAATGAAAAACTGTTTTTT. It is translated as CSVVTGPNEKLFF.

This chain joins TRBV27 and TRBJ1-1; TRBD1 aligns across 9 bases. This CDR3 spans 14 amino acids. Germline assignment: CDR1 MNHEY and CDR2 SMNVEV (reference sequence). The junction had 10 bases not matched to a gene; V was cut back by 2 bases and J by 12 bases. As DNA, the CDR3 is TGTGCCAGCAGTTTAAAACCCGGGACAGGGACCTCTTTCTTT. Its translation is CASSLKPGTGTSFF.

This chain connects TRBV5-1 to TRBJ2-7; 10 bases align to TRBD1. Unmatched junction bases numbered 6, after V lost 5 bases and J lost 4 bases. CDR3 size: 14 residues. Germline V gene sequence: CDR1 SGHRS, CDR2 YFSETQ. The CDR3 here is CASRTGTGVYEQYF. DNA of the CDR3: TGCGCCAGCAGAACCGGGACAGGGGTTTACGAGCAGTACTTC.

The J gene is TRBJ1-5, the V gene TRBV7-3; D is undetermined. V was cut by 11 bases and J by 3 bases, with 14 bases left in between. CDR3 size: 13 residues. Germline-derived CDR1 and CDR2 are SGHTA and FQGTGA. CDR3 nucleotide sequence: TGTGCCTCCGCAAAGGGTCCCAATCAGCCCCAGCATTTT. Protein: CASAKGPNQPQHF.

The V gene is TRBV5-6, the J gene TRBJ2-7, with D possibly matching TRBD2 (6 bases). CDR3 length: 14 amino acids. Between the trimmed V and J ends, which lost 4 bases and 4 bases, there was a span of 15 bases. Germline V lookup: CDR1 SGHDT, CDR2 YYEEEE. CDR3 protein: CASSAYGSGYEQYF. CDR3 nucleotides: TGTGCCAGCAGCGCCTATGGGAGCGGGTACGAGCAGTACTTC.

The rearrangement links TRBV7-2 to TRBJ2-7; D is unclear. The CDR3 consists of 13 residues. Germline loops: CDR1 SGHTA, CDR2 FQGNSA. V gave up 5 bases and J gave up 2 bases, with 10 bases separating them. CDR3 DNA: TGTGCCAGCAGCACCCGAGGCGCCTACGAGCAGTACTTC. Its translation is CASSTRGAYEQYF.

The V and J genes are TRBV7-2 and TRBJ2-5; D unresolved. V dropped 5 bases and J dropped 6 bases, with 7 bases sitting between them. The CDR3 is 11 amino acids. Germline V gene sequence: CDR1 SGHTA, CDR2 FQGNSA. The CDR3 loop reads CASSQRQTQYF. The CDR3 DNA follows: TGTGCCAGCAGCCAACGGCAGACCCAGTACTTC.

This clone was observed a single time. V gene TRBV7-9 combines with J gene TRBJ2-7; 10 bases match TRBD1. CDR1 is SEHNR, CDR2 FQNEAQ, per germline (reference sequence). The CDR3 has 13 amino acids. The trim removed 4 bases at V and 4 bases at J, leaving 1 base unmatched. The CDR3 DNA sequence: TGTGCCAGCAGCTGGGACAGGGGATACGAGCAGTACTTC. Translation gives CASSWDRGYEQYF.

CDR3: CASSLQEPPTDTQYF. The CDR3 nucleotides read TGCGCCAGCAGCTTACAGGAACCCCCCACAGATACGCAGTATTTT. This rearrangement joins TRBV5-1 to TRBJ2-3; the D gene is possibly TRBD1 (5 bases). Germline V CDR1 and CDR2: SGHRS, YFSETQ. Trimming removed 2 bases from V and 2 bases from J, with 12 bases in between. This CDR3 is 15 amino acids long.

V is TRBV5-1 and J is TRBJ2-2; possibly TRBD2 for D (6 bases). This CDR3 region has 15 residues. Germline-derived CDR1 and CDR2 are SGHRS and YFSETQ. The V end was cut by 4 bases, the J end by 5 bases, with 15 bases between. CDR3: CASSPPGDRTGELFF. CDR3 DNA: TGCGCCAGCAGCCCTCCGGGAGACCGGACCGGGGAGCTGTTTTTT.

V usage is TRBV6-6 and J usage is TRBJ2-7, with D possibly matching TRBD1 (6 bases). This CDR3 spans 14 amino acids. Germline V gene sequence: CDR1 MNHNY, CDR2 SVGAGI (reference sequence). With 6 bases removed from V and 4 bases from J, the gap between germline ends came to 16 bases. The CDR3 DNA sequence: TGTGCCAGCAGATCTCTCGGGACACTATACGAGCAGTACTTC. This sequence encodes CASRSLGTLYEQYF.

V usage is TRBV7-9 and J usage is TRBJ2-7, with TRBD1 as a possible D gene (5 bases). The germline CDR1 and CDR2 sequences are SEHNR and FQNEAQ (reference sequence). The CDR3 length is 13 residues. Trimming removed 7 bases at V and 6 bases at J, with 16 bases between. CDR3 bases: TGTGCCAGCAACTCCGTTTTCAGGGCCGAGCAGTACTTC. Translation: CASNSVFRAEQYF.

The gene calls are TRBV15 and TRBJ2-3; TRBD1 matches 12 bases. The J segment lost 4 bases and the V segment lost 9 bases, leaving 5 bases of the junction unmatched. Looked up from germline, CDR1 is LNHNV and CDR2 is YYDKDF (reference sequence). The CDR3 sequence is 14 residues long. CDR3: CATRDRGRPDTQYF. The CDR3, as DNA: TGTGCCACTCGGGACAGGGGGCGTCCAGATACGCAGTATTTT.

This chain joins TRBV18 and TRBJ1-4; 7 nucleotides line up with TRBD1. This CDR3 is 16 amino acids long. With V trimmed by 3 bases and J by 0 bases, 4 bases remained unmatched. CDR1 is KGHSH, CDR2 LQKENI, per germline. CDR3 DNA sequence: TGTGCCAGCTCACCGGACAGGTCTGCAACTAATGAAAAACTGTTTTTT. It is translated as CASSPDRSATNEKLFF.

The V and J genes are TRBV5-1 and TRBJ2-7, with D maybe TRBD1 (5 bases). Germline V lookup: CDR1 SGHRS, CDR2 YFSETQ. Trimming took off 6 bases at V and 6 bases at J, with 19 bases between the two ends. The CDR3 is 14 amino acids. CDR3 amino acids: CASTGQLPSSEQYF. CDR3 DNA sequence: TGCGCCAGCACAGGGCAGCTTCCCTCATCCGAGCAGTACTTC.

The chain joins TRBV15 to TRBJ2-2; D is unresolved. CDR3 length equals 15 residues. The germline gives CDR1 LNHNV, CDR2 YYDKDF (reference sequence). The V and J ends lost 0 bases and 3 bases respectively, with 8 bases between them. In DNA, the CDR3 is TGTGCCACCAGCAGAGATCTTAAGGACACCGGGGAGCTGTTTTTT. Amino acid sequence: CATSRDLKDTGELFF.

The sample holds one count of this clone. This chain uses TRBV7-3 with TRBJ2-7, with a possible D match to TRBD2 (5 bases). CDR1 and CDR2 from the germline V gene are SGHTA and FQGTGA. CDR3 length equals 13 residues. Trimming cost V 5 bases and J 5 bases, with 13 bases left between them. This CDR3 reads CASSTSNHDEQYF. CDR3 sequence (DNA): TGTGCCAGCAGCACTAGTAACCACGACGAGCAGTACTTC.

This clone was seen only a few times. The chain uses TRBV9 and TRBJ1-1; 8 nucleotides match TRBD1. J gave up 1 base and V 3 bases, and 5 bases lay outside the gene matches. This CDR3 spans 15 amino acids. Germline CDR1 reads SGDLS; CDR2 reads YYNGEE. CDR3 region: CASSGPGTGNTEAFF. DNA for the CDR3: TGTGCCAGCAGCGGGCCCGGGACAGGGAACACTGAAGCTTTCTTT. The complete variable domain, with remaining parts taken from reference TRBV9 and TRBJ1-1, reads DSGVTQTPKHLITATGQRVTLRCSPRSGDLSVYWYQQSLDQGLQFLIQYYNGEERAKGNILERFSAQQFPDLHSELNLSSLELGDSALYFCASSGPGTGNTEAFFGQGTRLTVV.

The rearrangement links TRBV6-5 to TRBJ2-7, with unresolved D. Germline CDR1 MNHEY, CDR2 SVGAGI. The CDR3 loop spans 14 amino acids. Trimming left V 3 bases short and J 2 bases short, with 11 bases between. The CDR3 nucleotides are TGTGCCAGCAGTTATTACGGTCGAACCTACGAGCAGTACTTC. Translated: CASSYYGRTYEQYF.

The V call is TRBV5-4, the J call TRBJ2-7; D is uncertain. CDR3 length: 16 amino acids. V dropped 2 bases and J dropped 0 bases, with 15 bases sitting between them. In germline, CDR1 is SGHNT, CDR2 YYREEE (reference sequence). The CDR3 DNA follows: TGTGCCAGCAGCTTCGACGGCGGAACCAGCTCCTACGAGCAGTACTTC. It yields the protein CASSFDGGTSSYEQYF.

V and J are TRBV5-1 and TRBJ2-3; 9 bases match TRBD1. V gave up 0 bases and J gave up 4 bases; unmatched junction bases: 9. Germline CDR1 SGHRS, CDR2 YFSETQ. CDR3 length: 17 amino acids. The CDR3 coding sequence is TGCGCCAGCAGCTTGGTGGGGACAGGGTGGCCGGCAGATACGCAGTATTTT. Protein sequence: CASSLVGTGWPADTQYF. Filled out from reference TRBV5-1 and TRBJ2-3, the complete variable domain reads KAGVTQTPRYLIKTRGQQVTLSCSPISGHRSVSWYQQTPGQGLQFLFEYFSETQRNKGNFPGRFSGRQFSNSRSEMNVSTLELGDSALYLCASSLVGTGWPADTQYFGPGTRLTVL.

The chain carries TRBV4-3 and TRBJ2-7, with TRBD1 as a possible D gene (5 bases). Trimming took off 2 bases at V and 2 bases at J, with 13 bases between the two ends. This CDR3 region has 15 residues. Germline assignment: CDR1 LGHNA and CDR2 YSLEER. The CDR3 coding sequence is TGCGCCAGCAGCCAACTCCCGGCAGGGACCTACGAGCAGTACTTC. It codes for CASSQLPAGTYEQYF.

This clone was found once. The chain links TRBV19 to TRBJ1-2, with 10 positions matching TRBD1. The CDR3 covers 14 residues. J gave up 4 bases and V 4 bases, and 3 bases lay outside the gene matches. The germline gives CDR1 LNHDA, CDR2 SQIVND (reference sequence). CDR3 sequence reads: CASSTRTGGYGYTF. The CDR3 bases are TGTGCCAGTAGTACGCGGACAGGGGGCTATGGCTACACCTTC.